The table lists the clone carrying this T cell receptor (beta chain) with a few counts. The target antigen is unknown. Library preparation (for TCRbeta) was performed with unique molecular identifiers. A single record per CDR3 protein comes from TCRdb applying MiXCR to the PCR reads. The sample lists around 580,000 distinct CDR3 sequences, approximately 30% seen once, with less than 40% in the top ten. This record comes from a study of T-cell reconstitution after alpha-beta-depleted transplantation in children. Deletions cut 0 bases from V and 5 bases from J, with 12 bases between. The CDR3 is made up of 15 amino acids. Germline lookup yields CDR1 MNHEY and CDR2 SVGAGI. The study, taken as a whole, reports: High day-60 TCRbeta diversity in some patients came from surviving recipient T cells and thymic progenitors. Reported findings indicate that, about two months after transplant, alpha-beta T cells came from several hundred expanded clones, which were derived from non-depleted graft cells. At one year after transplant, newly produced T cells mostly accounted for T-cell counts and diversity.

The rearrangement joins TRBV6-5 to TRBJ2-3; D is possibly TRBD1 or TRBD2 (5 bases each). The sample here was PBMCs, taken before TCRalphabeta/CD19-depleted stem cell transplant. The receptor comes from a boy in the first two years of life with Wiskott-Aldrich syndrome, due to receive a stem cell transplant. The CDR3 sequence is CASSYSIPGRDTQYF. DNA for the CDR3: TGTGCCAGCAGTTACTCGATTCCGGGGCGAGATACGCAGTATTTT.